This entry describes one TCR beta chain. Antigen specificity is unknown. This sample's treatment: some 20 received Ad26.COV2.S at low or high dose, single or two shots; 5 received placebo; per-sample allocation not given. It was on day 63 after the first vaccine or placebo injection that samples were taken. The data were produced by immunoSEQ multiplex PCR, yet TCRdb's version contains in-frame clones alone and is incomplete. Altogether some 270,000 clones are present, around 88% being singletons, with the ten largest covering about 2.7%. This specimen belongs to a study of Ad26.COV2.S vaccination and SARS-CoV-2 variants. Study-wide context: Intramuscular Ad26.COV2.S doses were given once or twice, 56 days apart.

Study-wide results and limits: After vaccination, reports described spike-specific CD8+ and CD4+ T cell responses as showing substantial breadth. TCR breadth and depth analyses may have underestimated total T cell responses.

This TCR was sampled from a person aged 18-65 years who received the Ad26.COV2.S COVID-19 vaccine or a placebo. The specimen was peripheral blood, collected in a trial of Ad26.COV2.S vaccine versus placebo.

CDR3 DNA: TGTGCCATCGCGGGTGGGGGGTCGCCTGAAGCTTTCTTT. Translating gives CAIAGGGSPEAFF. The rearrangement links TRBV10-3 to TRBJ1-1; perhaps TRBD1 as D (5 bases). Trimming shortened V by 8 bases and J by 6 bases, and 16 bases separated the two germline ends. In germline, CDR1 is ENHRY, CDR2 SYGVKD. The CDR3 totals 13 residues.